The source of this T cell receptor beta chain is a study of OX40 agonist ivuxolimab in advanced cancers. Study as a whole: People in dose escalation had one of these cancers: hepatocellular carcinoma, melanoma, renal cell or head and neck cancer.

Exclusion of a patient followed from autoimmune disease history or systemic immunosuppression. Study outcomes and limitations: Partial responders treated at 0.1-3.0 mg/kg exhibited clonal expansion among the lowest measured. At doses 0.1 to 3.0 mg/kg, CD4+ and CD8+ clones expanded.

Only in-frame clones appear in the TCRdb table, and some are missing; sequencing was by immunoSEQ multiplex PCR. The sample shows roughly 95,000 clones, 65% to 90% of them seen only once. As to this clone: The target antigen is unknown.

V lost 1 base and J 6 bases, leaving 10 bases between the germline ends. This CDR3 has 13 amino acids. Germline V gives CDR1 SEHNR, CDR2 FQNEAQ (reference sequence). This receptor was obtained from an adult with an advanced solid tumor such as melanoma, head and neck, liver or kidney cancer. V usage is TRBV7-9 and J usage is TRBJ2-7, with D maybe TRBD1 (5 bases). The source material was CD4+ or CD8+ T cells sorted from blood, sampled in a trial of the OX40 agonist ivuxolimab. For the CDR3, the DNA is TGTGCCAGCAGCTTAGGGCAGGGCTTCGAGCAGTACTTC. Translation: CASSLGQGFEQYF.